This T cell receptor beta chain stems from a study of patients and donors after allogeneic stem cell transplantation. At least ten counts were recorded for this clonotype. V was cut by 6 bases and J by 2 bases, with 11 bases left in between. The CDR3 has 14 residues. TCRdb ran MiXCR on the RT-PCR reads and lists one entry per CDR3 protein. Of about a million distinct CDR3 sequences detected, under 20% appear once; the ten largest clones hold 5% to 6.5%. The sample taken for sequencing was blood, either unsorted or a sorted T cell fraction (not recorded which). The source is a human donor who was either an allogeneic HSCT recipient or a stem cell or donor lymphocyte infusion donor (not recorded which). It is not recorded whose cells these are; they may come from a transplant donor. J is TRBJ2-1 and V is TRBV12-3 or TRBV12-4; D gene ambiguous. CDR3 residues: CASRRGATYNEQFF. CDR3 coding DNA: TGTGCCAGCAGGAGAGGTGCGACCTACAATGAGCAGTTCTTC.